This TCR beta chain was obtained from a study of radiotherapy plus CTLA-4 blockade in lung cancer. Background on the study: For 15% to 20% of patients, objective responses occurred, and approximately 31% had disease control.

Sequencing was performed with immunoSEQ multiplex PCR; in TCRdb, only in-frame clones are kept and a portion is missing. Among about 73,000 clones listed, around 90% were seen once. Study-level findings and limits: In blood, TCR clones derived from the tumor expanded after radiotherapy plus ipilimumab.

To note about this clone: Its specificity is unknown.

The germline CDR1 and CDR2 sequences are SGHVS and FQNEAQ. The CDR3 spans 15 residues. V shed 5 bases and J 8 bases; nucleotides not matched to a gene: 11. This rearrangement joins TRBV7-8 to TRBJ1-2; 10 bases match TRBD1. This TCR was sampled from a human donor with non-small cell lung cancer that progressed on radiotherapy plus ipilimumab. The sequences come from peripheral blood, collected from a patient treated with radiotherapy plus ipilimumab. This CDR3 is CASSQRTGTGEGYTF. Here the CDR3 DNA reads TGTGCCAGCAGCCAAAGAACCGGGACAGGGGAAGGCTACACCTTC.